The 16 T cell receptor beta chains given below trace back to one sample, sequenced in a study of T-cell reconstitution after alpha-beta-depleted transplantation in children. A TCRbeta library incorporating unique molecular identifiers was prepared. Via MiXCR, TCRdb re-called the PCR reads, giving one row per CDR3 protein. The sample includes some 490,000 distinct CDR3 sequences, 12% of them seen just once. Sequencing used PBMCs from the stem cell graft donor, obtained from the stem cell graft. These receptors were collected from a human donor who donated a stem cell graft to a child with combined immunodeficiency.

This clonotype was observed a few times. The V call is TRBV29-1, the J call TRBJ2-7; no clear D. With 6 bases removed from V and 0 bases from J, the gap between germline ends came to 12 bases. CDR3 length: 13 amino acids. Germline V gene lookup returns CDR1 SQVTM and CDR2 ANQGSEA. Written as DNA, the CDR3 is TGCAGCGTAGCCCCGGGTGCCTCCTACGAGCAGTACTTC. Residues: CSVAPGASYEQYF.

This clonotype was recorded many times. The V gene is TRBV9, the J gene TRBJ2-1; no firm D call. The CDR3 runs to 15 residues. Deletions cut 4 bases from V and 0 bases from J, with 11 bases between. CDR1 SGDLS and CDR2 YYNGEE come from the germline V gene. CDR3 loop: CASSPQVHSYNEQFF. DNA of the CDR3: TGTGCCAGCAGCCCCCAGGTCCACTCCTACAATGAGCAGTTCTTC. The full variable domain, completed using reference TRBV9 and TRBJ2-1, is DSGVTQTPKHLITATGQRVTLRCSPRSGDLSVYWYQQSLDQGLQFLIQYYNGEERAKGNILERFSAQQFPDLHSELNLSSLELGDSALYFCASSPQVHSYNEQFFGPGTRLTVL.

This clonotype was detected many times. This chain joins TRBV12-3 or TRBV12-4 and TRBJ1-1, with D possibly TRBD1 on 6 matching bases. V was pared by 3 bases and J by 3 bases, with 11 bases between. This CDR3 has 14 residues. CDR3 amino acids: CASSFSTGYTEAFF. Written as DNA, the CDR3 is TGTGCCAGCAGTTTTTCCACAGGGTACACTGAAGCTTTCTTT.

This clonotype was seen ten or more times. The chain links TRBV7-3 to TRBJ2-7; D is possibly TRBD1 (5 bases). Germline values: CDR1 SGHTA, CDR2 FQGTGA. Trimming pared 1 base from V and 5 bases from J, leaving 12 bases between. This CDR3 is built from 14 residues. The CDR3 here is CASSLNAGLDEQYF. The CDR3 coding sequence is TGTGCCAGCAGCTTAAATGCAGGGCTCGACGAGCAGTACTTC.

This rearrangement joins TRBV20-1 to TRBJ2-7, with D perhaps TRBD1 (6 bases). Trimming took 1 base from V and 6 from J, leaving 19 bases between them. Germline V gene sequence: CDR1 DFQATT, CDR2 SNEGSKA (reference sequence). CDR3 length: 15 amino acids. The CDR3 DNA is TGCAGTGCTAGAGTCCCTTGGACAGACTGGATCGAGCAGTACTTC. It encodes CSARVPWTDWIEQYF.

The genes are TRBV7-2 and TRBJ1-4; TRBD1 agrees at 7 bases. J was trimmed by 8 bases and V by 5 bases; bases with no gene match: 11. The CDR3 contains 15 residues. Germline V gene lookup returns CDR1 SGHTA and CDR2 FQGNSA. Here the CDR3 DNA reads TGTGCCAGCAGCCTTATACAGGGGCGGGAGGAAAAACTGTTTTTT. Its protein product is CASSLIQGREEKLFF.

The J gene is TRBJ1-4, the V gene TRBV7-9, with D perhaps TRBD1 (5 bases). Germline-derived CDR1 and CDR2 are SEHNR and FQNEAQ (reference sequence). V was pared by 4 bases and J by 0 bases, with 12 bases between. The CDR3 has 16 amino acids. In DNA, the CDR3 is TGTGCCAGCAGCTCAAACCAGGGTGCAACTAATGAAAAACTGTTTTTT. Translated, it gives CASSSNQGATNEKLFF. The entire variable domain, with the rest obtained from reference TRBV7-9 and TRBJ1-4, is as follows: DTGVSQNPRHKITKRGQNVTFRCDPISEHNRLYWYRQTLGQGPEFLTYFQNEAQLEKSRLLSDRFSAERPKGSFSTLEIQRTEQGDSAMYLCASSSNQGATNEKLFFGSGTQLSVL.

This clonotype was seen more than once but under ten times. The rearrangement uses TRBV5-7 and TRBJ1-6, with 10 nucleotides matching TRBD1. TRBV5-7 is an ORF for which the function is uncertain. V shed 3 bases, J shed 10 bases, and the junction held 7 bases outside the gene matches. The CDR3 is 15 residues long. The DNA of the CDR3 is TGTGCCAGCAGCTGGGGGGGACAGGGGCAGTCACCCCTCCACTTT. Its translation is CASSWGGQGQSPLHF.

The chain has TRBV7-2 and TRBJ2-3; 14 bases line up with TRBD2. The V and J ends lost 5 bases and 10 bases, in that order; junction bases with no gene match: 11. Per germline, CDR1 SGHTA and CDR2 FQGNSA. This CDR3 comprises 16 residues. The CDR3 sequence: CASSVGTSGGFTAQYF. CDR3 coding DNA: TGTGCCAGCAGCGTCGGGACTAGCGGGGGATTCACGGCGCAGTATTTT.

This clonotype was picked up a small number of times. The chain has TRBV5-1 and TRBJ2-5; D uncertain. This CDR3 is built from 15 residues. V gave up 3 bases and J gave up 1 base, with 13 bases separating them. The germline V gene encodes CDR1 SGHRS and CDR2 YFSETQ. CDR3 nucleotides: TGCGCCAGCAGCTGGGCTGCGGCAGCCCAAGAGACCCAGTACTTC. Translating it yields CASSWAAAAQETQYF.

This clonotype was seen a few times. The chain employs TRBV4-3 and TRBJ1-1; 10 bases are a match to TRBD1. CDR1 and CDR2 from the germline V gene are LGHNA and YSLEER. V trimming: 4 bases; J trimming: 10 bases; junction bases outside the gene matches: 6. This CDR3 contains 13 residues. CDR3 in amino acids: CASSLRTGGRAFF. The CDR3 region has the DNA TGCGCCAGCAGCCTAAGGACAGGGGGGAGAGCTTTCTTT.

This clonotype came up a few times. The chain links TRBV27 to TRBJ1-6, with D unresolved. The CDR3 contains 15 residues. CDR1 and CDR2 (germline): MNHEY, SMNVEV (reference sequence). Trimming left V 5 bases short and J 7 bases short, with 15 bases between. CDR3 amino acids: CASSRKDRLNSPLHF. Written as DNA, the CDR3 is TGTGCCAGCAGTAGAAAGGACCGGCTGAATTCACCCCTCCACTTT.

The V gene is TRBV18, the J gene TRBJ2-3, with 8 positions matching TRBD2. CDR1 KGHSH and CDR2 LQKENI come from the germline V gene. Losses at the gene ends were 3 bases for V and 4 bases for J; bases not matched to a gene: 9. CDR3 length: 16 amino acids. In DNA, the CDR3 is TGTGCCAGCTCACCTATCCAGCGGGAGTCCCCAGATACGCAGTATTTT. It specifies CASSPIQRESPDTQYF.

This clonotype appeared a few times. This chain links TRBV20-1 with TRBJ2-1, with 8 bases lining up with TRBD2. The germline gives CDR1 DFQATT, CDR2 SNEGSKA (reference sequence). This CDR3 has 13 amino acids. J lost 2 bases, V lost 8 bases, and 5 bases had no gene match. The CDR3 protein is CSSGLGAYNEQFF. In DNA form, the CDR3 reads TGCAGTTCGGGACTAGGGGCCTACAATGAGCAGTTCTTC.

This sequence joins TRBV11-2 and TRBJ1-1; the D gene is possibly TRBD1 (5 bases). CDR3 length: 14 amino acids. Germline values: CDR1 SGHAT, CDR2 FQNNGV. V lost 5 bases and J 3 bases, leaving 13 bases between the germline ends. In nucleotides, the CDR3 is TGTGCCAGCAGCCCCCGCCAGGGCGACACTGAAGCTTTCTTT. This translates into CASSPRQGDTEAFF. Looking up the rest from reference TRBV11-2 and TRBJ1-1 gives the full variable domain: EAGVAQSPRYKIIEKRQSVAFWCNPISGHATLYWYQQILGQGPKLLIQFQNNGVVDDSQLPKDRFSAERLKGVDSTLKIQPAKLEDSAVYLCASSPRQGDTEAFFGQGTRLTVV.

This clonotype has at least ten counts. The V gene is TRBV4-3, the J gene TRBJ2-2; 8 nucleotides line up with TRBD2. The V gene's germline CDR1 is LGHNA and CDR2 YSLEER. After removal of 7 bases from V and 2 bases from J, the junction contained 15 bases not matched to a gene. The CDR3 contains 18 residues. CDR3 residues: CASTPGLERGSNTGELFF. The CDR3 bases are TGCGCCAGCACCCCGGGTCTCGAGCGGGGGTCCAACACCGGGGAGCTGTTTTTT.